The rows below give T cell receptor beta chains drawn from one sample of a study of blood T cell repertoires in COVID-19. Clones were sequenced by immunoSEQ multiplex PCR, and TCRdb holds only the in-frame ones, with some missing. This table holds 200,000 or so clones, about 86% found once. The sequenced sample consisted of peripheral blood. These TCRs come from a woman aged 25-40 years who had recovered from COVID-19. Each CDR3 is given with its conserved first and last residue. Fields, in order: CDR3 DNA, CDR3 protein, D gene, V gene, clone size, J gene. The D gene is left open where the match is weak. Expanded clones are given a class, and other clones once, few, many or no size at all.

CDR3nt: TGTGCCTGGAGTGTGGGTGGGAGCGAAGAGACCCAGTACTTC
CDR3aa: CAWSVGGSEETQYF
d_gene: .
v_gene: TRBV30
abundance: .
j_gene: TRBJ2-5

CDR3nt: TGTGCCAGTAGTATTAAACTAGCGGGAGGGCCTAGCCACAATGAGCAGTTCTTC
CDR3aa: CASSIKLAGGPSHNEQFF
d_gene: TRBD2
v_gene: TRBV19
abundance: .
j_gene: TRBJ2-1

CDR3nt: TGTGCCAGCAGTTTAGGAGGGTCTCAGCCCCAGCATTTT
CDR3aa: CASSLGGSQPQHF
d_gene: .
v_gene: TRBV12-3/TRBV12-4
abundance: .
j_gene: TRBJ1-5

CDR3nt: TGTGCCAGCAGTTACCGCGACAGGGGCTACGAGCAGTACTTC
CDR3aa: CASSYRDRGYEQYF
d_gene: TRBD1
v_gene: TRBV6-5
abundance: .
j_gene: TRBJ2-7

CDR3nt: TGTGCCACCCGTGGGACAGGGGAAGATGAAAAACTGTTTTTT
CDR3aa: CATRGTGEDEKLFF
d_gene: TRBD1
v_gene: TRBV24-1
abundance: .
j_gene: TRBJ1-4

CDR3nt: TGTGCCACCAGTGATTCGCCCGGGACAGGGGGCCGCTCTGGAAACACCATATATTTT
CDR3aa: CATSDSPGTGGRSGNTIYF
d_gene: TRBD1
v_gene: TRBV24-1
abundance: .
j_gene: TRBJ1-3

CDR3nt: TGTGCCAGCAGCTCACCTAGCGGGAGGTTTACCTACGAGCAGTACTTC
CDR3aa: CASSSPSGRFTYEQYF
d_gene: TRBD2
v_gene: TRBV11-2
abundance: .
j_gene: TRBJ2-7

CDR3nt: TGTGCCAGCAGTTCGGGACAGGGAGATAATTCACCCCTCCACTTT
CDR3aa: CASSSGQGDNSPLHF
d_gene: TRBD1
v_gene: TRBV28
abundance: many
j_gene: TRBJ1-6

CDR3nt: TGTGCCACCAGCAGCTCCGGGACAGGGAGTCAGCCCCAGCATTTT
CDR3aa: CATSSSGTGSQPQHF
d_gene: TRBD1
v_gene: TRBV15
abundance: .
j_gene: TRBJ1-5

CDR3nt: TGTGCCAGCAGTTTGCTGGGGACAGGGGCAAGCAATCAGCCCCAGCATTTT
CDR3aa: CASSLLGTGASNQPQHF
d_gene: TRBD1
v_gene: TRBV28
abundance: .
j_gene: TRBJ1-5

CDR3nt: TGCGCCAGCAGCCTAAGAGGGGGCGACGGAATGGGAAACACTGAAGCTTTCTTT
CDR3aa: CASSLRGGDGMGNTEAFF
d_gene: TRBD1
v_gene: TRBV4-1
abundance: .
j_gene: TRBJ1-1

CDR3nt: TGTGCCAGCACCCCAGACAGGGCCGGGGAGCTGTTTTTT
CDR3aa: CASTPDRAGELFF
d_gene: TRBD1
v_gene: TRBV28
abundance: .
j_gene: TRBJ2-2

CDR3nt: TGTGCCTGGAGTGTAGGAAGCGAGGGCTTCTATGGCTACACCTTC
CDR3aa: CAWSVGSEGFYGYTF
d_gene: .
v_gene: TRBV30
abundance: .
j_gene: TRBJ1-2

CDR3nt: TGTGCCAGCAGTGAAAACATTCCCTACTATGGCTACACCTTC
CDR3aa: CASSENIPYYGYTF
d_gene: .
v_gene: TRBV6-1
abundance: .
j_gene: TRBJ1-2

CDR3nt: TGTGCCAGCAGCTATGGGACTAGCGGGAGGGCCTTAAACGGGGAGCTGTTTTTT
CDR3aa: CASSYGTSGRALNGELFF
d_gene: TRBD2
v_gene: TRBV11-2
abundance: .
j_gene: TRBJ2-2

CDR3nt: TGTGCCAGCAGCGAGCGGGTTAGCACAGATACGCAGTATTTT
CDR3aa: CASSERVSTDTQYF
d_gene: .
v_gene: TRBV9
abundance: .
j_gene: TRBJ2-3

CDR3nt: TGTGCCAGCTCACCACCCATTAATGAAAAACTGTTTTTT
CDR3aa: CASSPPINEKLFF
d_gene: .
v_gene: TRBV18
abundance: .
j_gene: TRBJ1-4

CDR3nt: TGTGCCAGCAGCTTGGTAGGGGTTGAGCAGTTCTTC
CDR3aa: CASSLVGVEQFF
d_gene: .
v_gene: TRBV5-6
abundance: .
j_gene: TRBJ2-1

CDR3nt: TGTGCCAGCAGCAAAGGAGTATCCAGCAGGTCCTACAATGAGCAGTTCTTC
CDR3aa: CASSKGVSSRSYNEQFF
d_gene: .
v_gene: TRBV21-1
abundance: .
j_gene: TRBJ2-1

CDR3nt: TGTGCCAGTAGCGGGACAGGGGGAAGGAGCTCTGGAAACACCATATATTTT
CDR3aa: CASSGTGGRSSGNTIYF
d_gene: TRBD1
v_gene: TRBV19
abundance: .
j_gene: TRBJ1-3

CDR3nt: TGTGCCTGGAGAGTCGGGGAACCCCTCCACTTT
CDR3aa: CAWRVGEPLHF
d_gene: .
v_gene: TRBV30
abundance: once
j_gene: TRBJ1-6

CDR3nt: TGTGCCAGTAGTAACGCGTCCCCTAACTATGGCTACACCTTC
CDR3aa: CASSNASPNYGYTF
d_gene: .
v_gene: TRBV19
abundance: .
j_gene: TRBJ1-2

CDR3nt: TGCGCCAGCAGCCAACAACCCACAGTGACTGAAGCTTTCTTT
CDR3aa: CASSQQPTVTEAFF
d_gene: .
v_gene: TRBV5-1
abundance: .
j_gene: TRBJ1-1